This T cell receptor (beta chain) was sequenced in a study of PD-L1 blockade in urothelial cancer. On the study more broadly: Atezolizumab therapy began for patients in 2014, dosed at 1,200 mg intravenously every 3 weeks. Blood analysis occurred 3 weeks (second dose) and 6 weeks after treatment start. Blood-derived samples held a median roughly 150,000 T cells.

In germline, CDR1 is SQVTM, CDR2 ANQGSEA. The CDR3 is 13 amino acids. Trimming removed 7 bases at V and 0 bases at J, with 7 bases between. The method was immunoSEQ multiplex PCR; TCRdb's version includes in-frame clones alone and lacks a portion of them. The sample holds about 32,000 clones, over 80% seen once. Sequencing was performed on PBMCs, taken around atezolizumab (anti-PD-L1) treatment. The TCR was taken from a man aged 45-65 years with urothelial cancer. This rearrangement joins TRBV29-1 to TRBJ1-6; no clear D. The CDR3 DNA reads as TGCAGCGCCAAGAGCTCCTATAATTCACCCCTCCACTTT. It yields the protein CSAKSSYNSPLHF.